This T cell receptor beta chain was recovered during a study of cytomegalovirus exposure and HLA in healthy donors. This PCR relied on a set of 60 Vbeta primers and 13 Jbeta primers. This table comes from immunoSEQ multiplex PCR, and its TCRdb copy is limited to in-frame clones, with some not included. This sample has about 180,000 clones, with over 75% found just once. The sequencing sample was made of PBMCs. This TCR derives from a woman aged 25-40 years in good health and CMV-seronegative.

Here the CDR3 reads CASSRDKTYEQYF. CDR3 DNA sequence: TGTGCCAGCAGCCGGGACAAGACCTACGAGCAGTACTTC. The chain employs TRBV7-2 and TRBJ2-7; TRBD1 is a possible D gene (6 bases). Germline CDR1 and CDR2: SGHTA and FQGNSA. This CDR3 region has 13 residues. V lost 5 bases and J 2 bases, leaving 10 bases between the germline ends.